This entry describes one T cell receptor (beta chain). Individual cDNA molecules received unique molecular identifiers during library preparation. Each CDR3 protein gets one entry after TCRdb re-called the 5' RACE reads with MiXCR. The sample has approximately 70,000 distinct CDR3 sequences, 10% to 15% seen once. Germline V lookup: CDR1 MDHEN, CDR2 SYDVKM. CDR3 length equals 13 residues. V was pared by 8 bases and J by 0 bases, with 10 bases between. The entry originates in a study of early T cells in non-severe SARS-CoV-2 infection. The rearrangement uses TRBV28 and TRBJ2-5; D uncertain. Sequencing input: whole blood. The TCR comes from an adult who was a healthcare worker with PCR-confirmed SARS-CoV-2 infection or an uninfected control (not recorded which). CDR3 nucleotides: TGTGCCAGCGAATTAGGGTACCAAGAGACCCAGTACTTC. This translates into CASELGYQETQYF.